This entry lists 5 T cell receptor beta chains sequenced from one sample in a study of T cell responses to AZD1222 COVID-19 vaccine. Profiled with immunoSEQ multiplex PCR; TCRdb holds only in-frame clones, not every one. The table records 90,000 to 150,000 clones, 75% to 90% of them present only once. The sequencing used peripheral blood, collected 28 days after the second AZD1222 dose. These receptor sequences come from an adult who received the AZD1222 COVID-19 vaccine.

The sample holds one count of this clone. V and J are TRBV5-6 and TRBJ2-7, with D perhaps TRBD1 or TRBD2 (5 bases each). Germline CDR1 is SGHDT and CDR2 is YYEEEE. Trimming shortened V by 4 bases and J by 7 bases, and 18 bases separated the two germline ends. The CDR3 covers 14 residues. CDR3 DNA: TGTGCCAGCAGCCGAAGGGACCCAACGATGGAGCAGTACTTC. Translation: CASSRRDPTMEQYF.

The chain is built from TRBV29-1 and TRBJ2-5; D is undetermined. This CDR3 has 12 residues. Per the germline V gene, CDR1 is SQVTM and CDR2 is ANQGSEA. V was trimmed by 6 bases and J by 5 bases, leaving 13 bases between them. In DNA, the CDR3 is TGCAGCGTAAGGACCGAATGGGAGACCCAGTACTTC. It is translated as CSVRTEWETQYF.

The chain carries TRBV5-5 and TRBJ2-1, with D possibly matching TRBD1 (5 bases). The germline gives CDR1 SGHKS, CDR2 YYEKEE (reference sequence). This CDR3 contains 15 residues. V shed 2 bases and J shed 5 bases, with 14 bases lying between them. In nucleotides, the CDR3 is TGTGCCAGCAGCTTTGAGTCGACAGCACACAATGAGCAGTTCTTC. It is translated as CASSFESTAHNEQFF.

This clone was picked up one time. The genes are TRBV6-5 and TRBJ1-1; the D gene is possibly TRBD1 (5 bases). This CDR3 comprises 14 residues. Between the trimmed V and J ends, which lost 5 bases and 1 base, there was a span of 11 bases. Per germline, CDR1 MNHEY and CDR2 SVGAGI. The CDR3 DNA reads TGTGCCAGCAGTCCCTGGGGCGGGAACACTGAAGCTTTCTTT. Encoded protein: CASSPWGGNTEAFF.

The chain carries TRBV28 and TRBJ1-5; a weak D match, TRBD1 (6 bases). Germline CDR1 is MDHEN and CDR2 is SYDVKM. The V gene lost 6 bases and the J gene lost 8 bases, with 20 bases spanning the gap. The CDR3 covers 15 residues. The CDR3 protein is CASSRPGTPSEPQHF. DNA of the CDR3: TGTGCCAGCAGCCGCCCGGGGACACCTTCGGAGCCCCAGCATTTT.